This TCR beta chain was retrieved from a study of CD8+ T cells in alopecia areata listed by TCRdb under 2018. Background on the whole study: Treated patients were enrolled in an open-label pilot trial of oral tofacitinib at 5 to 10 mg twice daily for moderate-to-severe alopecia areata. Patients received tofacitinib for 6 to 18 months and were then followed off drug for 6 months to check for delayed response and recurrence. In treated patients, disease severity was measured using the SALT score, which gives the percentage of scalp surface area affected. The study used high-throughput TCRbeta sequencing to examine T cell clonal expansion in alopecia areata, in both the C3H/HeJ mouse model and human patients. Scalp tissue and sorted CD4+ and CD8+ peripheral blood T cells from patchy and totalis/universalis alopecia areata patients and from healthy controls were covered by human TCRbeta sequencing. Biopsies were taken from tofacitinib-treated patients at baseline and again at 4 and 24 weeks into treatment, and several of those patients also had a later scalp biopsy. Clonality in the scalp was compared among normal scalp (n=4), patchy alopecia areata scalp (n=8), and alopecia totalis/universalis scalp (n=8). RNA was extracted with the PAXgene miRNA kit for fixed scalp, the miRNeasy kit for PBMCs, and the RNeasy kit for mouse skin. TCRbeta CDR3 regions were amplified by immunoSEQ multiplex PCR with 35 Vbeta forward and 13 Jbeta reverse primers. Broad study findings and their caveats: Higher clonality and more expanded CD8+ clones were observed in lesional scalp than in normal scalp, particularly in alopecia totalis/universalis, a finding suggestive of antigenic drive. Many expanded lesional clones persisted in scalp and blood during tofacitinib treatment, which may partly explain relapse after stopping treatment. Because the treated cohort was small and included a single nonresponder, larger studies are needed to assess links between baseline CD8+ expansion and response. TCR sequences shared between patients were less clear than in mice, possibly partly because of HLA diversity in the patient population. With tofacitinib, both scalp clonality and the number of expanded CD8+ clones among the top 100 scalp clones went down significantly. Scalp TCR repertoire analysis is complicated because resident alphabeta T cells in normal human skin are also sequenced, whereas mouse skin is dominated by gammadelta T cells.

At the junction V is shortened by 2 bases and J by 5 bases, with 12 bases in between. From a lookup of the germline V gene, CDR1 and CDR2 are SQVTM and ANQGSEA. From the cysteine up to the phenylalanine, the CDR3 has a length of 13 residues. The CDR3 DNA has 39 bases and is translated from base 1. In this sample, this clone turned up a few times. Its cognate antigen has yet to be identified. Qualities for individual bases were not recorded, and no much larger clone is one base off. The time point label on this specimen signifies: more than 3 weeks on oral tofacitinib. This sample's treatment or condition label indicates: oral pan-JAK inhibitor, 5-10 mg twice daily. Peripheral blood and lesional scalp punch biopsies were obtained from patients with alopecia areata. After PBMCs were isolated by density centrifugation and stained for CD3, CD4 and CD8, a FACSAria was used to sort CD4+ and CD8+ T cells.

Library preparation was by the immunoSEQ multiplex PCR assay. RNA was extracted from all samples and reverse transcribed into cDNA as template for TCR sequencing. First-strand cDNA was synthesized using SuperScript III with a 2:1 mix of oligo-dT and random hexamers. A synthetic immune receptor repertoire was used to assess amplification bias, and residual bias was removed computationally. The original pipeline was this. Raw reads were preprocessed to remove errors, and CDR3 was defined by IMGT conventions from the conserved cysteine to phenylalanine. Clonality was computed by normalizing Shannon entropy by log2 of the number of productive unique TCRs and subtracting the result from 1. Whether scalp clones were CD4 or CD8 was inferred by matching scalp TCRbeta sequences against CD4 and CD8 repertoires sorted from blood. This immuneACCESS table, as held by TCRdb, lists in-frame sequences with V and J called but not all clones. Of the missing ones, under half trace to an unresolved V gene in checked studies; the others have no known cause. The V and J calls and clone size were taken over from that table, and D and trimming were inferred from the DNA. Recorded for this sample are 200,000 to 250,000 clones; about 58% of them occurred a single time. The ten largest clones add up to roughly 1.5% of the sample.

Recombination connected TRBV29-1 to TRBJ2-5; a tentative D match to TRBD1 spans 5 bases. The sequence was collected from a human donor with alopecia areata. The sequencing here drew on CD4+ T cells sorted from blood, taken at week 4, from a patient treated with tofacitinib. The CDR3 region has the sequence CSVEYGAGETQYF. The nucleotide sequence is TGCAGCGTTGAATATGGGGCAGGGGAGACCCAGTACTTC.